Below, 16 T cell receptor beta chains from the same sample are listed, as sequenced in a study of shared clonotypes between healthy human individuals. The assay was immunoSEQ multiplex PCR, and TCRdb's table has in-frame clones only and misses some. The sample consists of a few million clones, about nine tenths of them appearing once. The specimen sequenced was naive CD4+ T cells from PBMCs. Subset here: CD45RA+ positively selected. The source is a young man in good health. Some clones in this sample may be carry-over from other donors' samples.

The rearrangement joins TRBV6-4 to TRBJ1-5; 9 bases agree with TRBD1. This CDR3 is built from 15 residues. Looked up from germline, CDR1 is MRHNA and CDR2 is SNTAGT. Trimming cost V 6 bases and J 3 bases; bases outside gene matches: 6. The CDR3 sequence: CASSPGTGNNQPQHF. The CDR3 DNA reads as TGTGCCAGCAGCCCCGGGACAGGGAACAATCAGCCCCAGCATTTT.

A word on this clone: Other nucleotide sequences from this sample produce the same CDR3. The V and J genes are TRBV5-1 and TRBJ1-2, with D unresolved. V was clipped by 0 bases and J by 2 bases, with 8 bases between them. The CDR3 consists of 14 residues. CDR1 and CDR2 from the germline V gene are SGHRS and YFSETQ. CDR3 sequence reads: CASSLEGLNYGYTF. In nucleotides, the CDR3 is TGCGCCAGCAGCTTGGAGGGCCTAAACTATGGCTACACCTTC.

The chain carries TRBV7-8 and TRBJ2-5; D unclear. This CDR3 has 12 residues. Germline CDR1 reads SGHVS; CDR2 reads FQNEAQ. V lost 1 base to trimming and J lost 5 bases, with 5 bases between them. CDR3 in DNA: TGTGCCAGCAGCTTAGATACGGAGACCCAGTACTTC. As protein: CASSLDTETQYF. The full variable domain, in which reference TRBV7-8 and TRBJ2-5 provide the parts outside the CDR3, is GAGVSQSPRYKVAKRGQDVALRCDPISGHVSLFWYQQALGQGPEFLTYFQNEAQLDKSGLPSDRFFAERPEGSVSTLKIQRTQQEDSAVYLCASSLDTETQYFGPGTRLLVL.

The CDR3, as DNA: TGTGCCAGCAGCGTCCAACAGGGCTACGAGCAGTACTTC. Protein sequence: CASSVQQGYEQYF. The chain couples TRBV9 to TRBJ2-7, with D possibly being TRBD1 (6 bases). V was pared by 2 bases and J by 3 bases, with 9 bases between. Germline V gives CDR1 SGDLS, CDR2 YYNGEE. CDR3 length: 13 amino acids.

The chain uses TRBV2 and TRBJ2-3; the match to TRBD1 covers 8 bases. The germline V gene has CDR1 SNHLY and CDR2 FYNNEI. This CDR3 has 14 residues. After removal of 10 bases from V and 6 bases from J, the junction contained 12 bases not matched to a gene. The CDR3 is CATAPGQGGDTQYF. In DNA form, the CDR3 reads TGTGCCACCGCCCCCGGACAGGGCGGGGATACGCAGTATTTT.

CDR3 sequence (DNA): TGTGCCAGCAGCAAAGCGCTTTTGGGGATTAGCTCCTACGAGCAGTACTTC. Its translation: CASSKALLGISSYEQYF. This sequence joins TRBV21-1 and TRBJ2-7. TRBV21-1 is a recognized pseudogene. The CDR3 spans 17 residues.

This clone was counted a single time. V usage is TRBV6-1 and J usage is TRBJ2-2; D possibly corresponds to TRBD2 (5 bases). Germline values: CDR1 MNHNS, CDR2 SASEGT. V was shortened by 2 bases and J by 2 bases, with 9 bases between the two germline ends. CDR3 length equals 15 residues. In nucleotides, the CDR3 is TGTGCCAGCAGTGAAACGGGGTCAAACACCGGGGAGCTGTTTTTT. Its protein product is CASSETGSNTGELFF.

V is TRBV7-2 and J is TRBJ2-5; either TRBD1 or TRBD2 may supply D (5 bases each). Per the germline V gene, CDR1 is SGHTA and CDR2 is FQGNSA. Trimming took off 3 bases at V and 3 bases at J, with 11 bases between the two ends. The length of the CDR3 is 14 residues. The CDR3 here is CASSLGRVKETQYF. The CDR3 DNA reads as TGTGCCAGCAGCTTGGGACGCGTGAAAGAGACCCAGTACTTC.

V and J are TRBV28 and TRBJ2-7, with 7 bases lining up with TRBD1. CDR1 and CDR2 from the germline V gene are MDHEN and SYDVKM. The CDR3 has 17 residues. V lost 6 bases and J lost 6; bases outside the gene matches: 20. The CDR3 sequence is CASSPSIETGSLVEQYF. For the CDR3, the DNA is TGTGCCAGCAGCCCCTCGATTGAGACAGGGAGTCTGGTCGAGCAGTACTTC.

This clone came up once. This chain links TRBV18 with TRBJ1-1; D call uncertain. Trimming removed 4 bases from V and 4 bases from J, with 16 bases in between. This CDR3 is built from 15 residues. Germline values: CDR1 KGHSH, CDR2 LQKENI. CDR3 amino acids: CASSLSDSGFTEAFF. In nucleotides, the CDR3 is TGTGCCAGCTCACTATCAGACTCGGGATTCACTGAAGCTTTCTTT.

The chain is built from TRBV5-1 and TRBJ2-1; weak D call: TRBD2 (5 bases). V lost 7 bases to trimming and J lost 0 bases, with 8 bases between them. This CDR3 region has 13 residues. Germline-derived CDR1 and CDR2 are SGHRS and YFSETQ. The CDR3 spells CASRGSSYNEQFF. The CDR3 bases are TGCGCCAGCCGTGGGAGCTCCTACAATGAGCAGTTCTTC.

The chain recombines TRBV28 with TRBJ1-2, with TRBD1 identical over 9 bases. V lost 5 bases and J lost 2; bases outside the gene matches: 6. Per germline, CDR1 MDHEN and CDR2 SYDVKM. This CDR3 has 15 amino acids. CDR3 nucleotide sequence: TGTGCCAGCAGTCCGGGGACAGGGAGGAACTATGGCTACACCTTC. It encodes CASSPGTGRNYGYTF.

This clone was picked up one time. The J gene is TRBJ2-1, the V gene TRBV5-1, with D possibly being TRBD1 (6 bases). Trimming removed 5 bases from V and 6 bases from J, with 12 bases in between. Germline V lookup: CDR1 SGHRS, CDR2 YFSETQ. The CDR3 extends over 13 amino acids. The CDR3 DNA sequence: TGCGCCAGCAGTTGGGGACACATCAATGAGCAGTTCTTC. This translates into CASSWGHINEQFF.

The chain has TRBV5-8 and TRBJ1-2; TRBD1 aligns across 10 bases. The germline V gene encodes CDR1 SGHTS and CDR2 YDEGEE. The V and J ends lost 4 bases and 4 bases, in that order; junction bases with no gene match: 4. This CDR3 is 14 amino acids long. DNA for the CDR3: TGTGCCAGCAGCCGGGGACAGGGGCGCTATGGCTACACCTTC. This sequence encodes CASSRGQGRYGYTF.

The CDR3 protein is CASASGTSTYEQYF. The CDR3 DNA is TGTGCCAGCGCCAGTGGGACTTCCACCTACGAGCAGTACTTC. The chain recombines TRBV2 with TRBJ2-5, with D maybe TRBD2 (6 bases). The end of the DNA fits TRBJ2-7 better, so the J call may be wrong. CDR1 and CDR2 from the germline V gene are SNHLY and FYNNEI. The CDR3 is 14 residues long.

This clone was recorded only once. The chain joins TRBV7-3 to TRBJ2-6, with 7 bases fitting TRBD1. This CDR3 spans 15 amino acids. The J segment lost 1 base and the V segment lost 5 bases, leaving 2 bases of the junction unmatched. The V gene's germline CDR1 is SGHTA and CDR2 FQGTGA. The CDR3 spells CASSPQGSGANVLTF. The CDR3 bases are TGTGCCAGCAGCCCACAGGGGTCTGGGGCCAACGTCCTGACTTTC. Variable domain in full (rest from reference TRBV7-3 and TRBJ2-6): GAGVSQTPSNKVTEKGKYVELRCDPISGHTALYWYRQSLGQGPEFLIYFQGTGAADDSGLPNDRFFAVRPEGSVSTLKIQRTERGDSAVYLCASSPQGSGANVLTFGAGSRLTVL.